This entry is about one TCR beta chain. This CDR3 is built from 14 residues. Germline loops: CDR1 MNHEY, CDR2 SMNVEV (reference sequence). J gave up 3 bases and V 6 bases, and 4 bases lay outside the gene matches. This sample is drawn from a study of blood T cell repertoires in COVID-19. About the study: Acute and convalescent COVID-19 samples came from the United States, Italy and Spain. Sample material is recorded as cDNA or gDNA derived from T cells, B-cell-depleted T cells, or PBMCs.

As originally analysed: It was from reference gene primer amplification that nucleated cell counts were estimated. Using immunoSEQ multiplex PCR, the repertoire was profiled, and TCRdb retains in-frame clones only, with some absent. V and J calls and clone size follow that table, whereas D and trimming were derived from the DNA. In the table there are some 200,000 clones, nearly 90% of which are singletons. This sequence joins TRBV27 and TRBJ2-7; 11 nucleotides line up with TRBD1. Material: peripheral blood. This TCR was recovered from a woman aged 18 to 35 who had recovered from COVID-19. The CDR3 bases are TGTGCCAGCAGCTCCGGGACAGGGGGCTACGAGCAGTACTTC. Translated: CASSSGTGGYEQYF.